This T cell receptor beta chain is drawn from a study of blood T cell repertoires in COVID-19. As for the study in general: The samples span acute and convalescent COVID-19 from the United States, Italy and Spain. PBMCs, B-cell-depleted T cells, or T cells were the source of the cDNA or gDNA that made up the material.

Germline-derived CDR1 and CDR2 are MNHEY and SVGAGI. The CDR3 runs to 14 residues. The ends lost 6 bases at V and 5 bases at J; junction bases unmatched: 7. Original analysis: Cell counts per sample came from amplifying reference gene primers. This table comes from immunoSEQ multiplex PCR, and its TCRdb copy is limited to in-frame clones, with some not included. Clone size and V and J calls were adopted from that table, with D and trimming inferred from the DNA. This sample has about 150,000 clones, with 60% to 85% found just once. The sequence was collected from a man in his fifties with acute or convalescent COVID-19. The sample comprised peripheral blood. The chain is built from TRBV6-5 and TRBJ1-1; 9 bases agree with TRBD1. This CDR3 is CASSTDRGGTEAFF. CDR3 DNA: TGTGCCAGCAGCACCGACAGGGGGGGAACTGAAGCTTTCTTT.